This TCR beta chain is from a study of control samples from healthy donors and cancer patients (TCRdb year 2020). As for this clone: Its target antigen remains unknown. No much larger clone exists at a distance of one base, and base qualities are not known.

Libraries came from the immunoSEQ multiplex PCR assay. The table was pulled from immuneACCESS by TCRdb, which kept in-frame rearrangements only. Such tables lose some clones; where checked, under half of the loss comes from unresolved V genes, and the rest has no known cause. In all, the sample holds around 230,000 clones, and around 94% of those were seen once. Roughly 1.6% of the sample rests with the top ten. The CDR3 has 14 amino acids, counting the end cysteine and phenylalanine. Just CDR3 DNA is preserved here, 42 bases in frame from base 1. Unmatched junction bases come to 10, with V trimmed by 7 bases and J by 5 bases. The CDR1 and CDR2 encoded by the germline V gene are MDHEN and SYDVKM.

The sequence is built from TRBV28 and TRBJ1-2, with TRBD1 matching 7 junction bases. Sequenced input: blood. The sequence was obtained from a man aged 50-60 years in good health. The DNA sequence follows: TGTGCCAGCAAAGGGGGCAGCCATACGTATGGCTACACCTTC. Translated, it gives CASKGGSHTYGYTF.